The rows below give T cell receptor beta chains drawn from one sample of a study of blood T cell repertoires in COVID-19. Produced via immunoSEQ multiplex PCR; TCRdb's table is partial and in-frame only. Of 97,000 or so clones in the sample, approximately 85% were seen once. The sequencing input was peripheral blood. The origin of the receptors is a man aged 35-49 years with active or convalescent COVID-19. CDR3s include the opening cysteine and the closing phenylalanine or tryptophan. A D gene is named only where the DNA matches it firmly. Clone size is shown for a subset of rows, as once, few, many or a class of expanded clone.

v_gene: TRBV6-5; d_gene: -; j_gene: TRBJ1-4; abundance: -; CDR3aa: CASRIDTLREKLFF; CDR3nt: TGTGCCAGCAGAATTGACACCCTTAGGGAAAAACTGTTTTTT
v_gene: TRBV9; d_gene: TRBD2; j_gene: TRBJ2-3; abundance: -; CDR3aa: CASSVAGGGAKDTQYF; CDR3nt: TGTGCCAGCAGCGTAGCGGGCGGGGGGGCTAAGGATACGCAGTATTTT
v_gene: TRBV12-3/TRBV12-4; d_gene: TRBD1; j_gene: TRBJ2-7; abundance: -; CDR3aa: CASSLDGQEYF; CDR3nt: TGTGCCAGCAGTTTAGATGGACAGGAGTACTTC
v_gene: TRBV12-5; d_gene: TRBD1; j_gene: TRBJ2-7; abundance: -; CDR3aa: CASGLGAAGTAYEQYF; CDR3nt: TGTGCTAGTGGTTTGGGGGCCGCAGGGACAGCCTACGAGCAGTACTTC
v_gene: TRBV5-8; d_gene: -; j_gene: TRBJ1-5; abundance: -; CDR3aa: CASSLVRDWPQHF; CDR3nt: TGTGCCAGCAGCTTGGTCCGGGACTGGCCCCAGCATTTT
v_gene: TRBV24-1; d_gene: TRBD2; j_gene: TRBJ2-1; abundance: few; CDR3aa: CATSDPTSGGYNEQFF; CDR3nt: TGTGCCACCAGTGATCCGACTAGCGGGGGTTACAATGAGCAGTTCTTC
v_gene: TRBV27; d_gene: -; j_gene: TRBJ2-7; abundance: -; CDR3aa: CASSFRSQASYEQYF; CDR3nt: TGTGCCAGCAGTTTTAGATCCCAGGCTTCCTACGAGCAGTACTTC
v_gene: TRBV21-1; d_gene: -; j_gene: TRBJ1-2; abundance: once; CDR3aa: CASSKGGPGSGGYTF; CDR3nt: TGTGCCAGCAGCAAAGGAGGGCCGGGCTCGGGGGGCTACACCTTC
v_gene: TRBV6-1; d_gene: TRBD1; j_gene: TRBJ1-6; abundance: -; CDR3aa: CASSEDRGSGSPLHF; CDR3nt: TGTGCCAGCAGTGAAGACAGGGGTTCGGGGTCACCCCTCCACTTT
v_gene: TRBV15; d_gene: TRBD2; j_gene: TRBJ2-5; abundance: few; CDR3aa: CATSRDGAGGRQETQYF; CDR3nt: TGTGCCACCAGCAGAGATGGGGCGGGGGGGCGCCAAGAGACCCAGTACTTC
v_gene: TRBV4-3; d_gene: -; j_gene: TRBJ1-5; abundance: -; CDR3aa: CASSQDPPRDYSNQPQHF; CDR3nt: TGCGCCAGCAGCCAAGATCCCCCCAGGGATTATAGCAATCAGCCCCAGCATTTT
v_gene: TRBV7-2; d_gene: -; j_gene: TRBJ1-5; abundance: -; CDR3aa: CASSLIYINNQPQHF; CDR3nt: TGTGCCAGCAGCTTAATTTACATAAACAATCAGCCCCAGCATTTT
v_gene: TRBV12-3/TRBV12-4; d_gene: -; j_gene: TRBJ1-2; abundance: -; CDR3aa: CASSRAYGYTF; CDR3nt: TGTGCCAGCAGCAGGGCCTATGGCTACACCTTC
v_gene: TRBV7-6; d_gene: TRBD1; j_gene: TRBJ2-3; abundance: few; CDR3aa: CASSLAQGDWDKRTDTQYF; CDR3nt: TGTGCCAGCAGCTTAGCACAGGGGGACTGGGATAAACGCACAGATACGCAGTATTTT
v_gene: TRBV6-2/TRBV6-3; d_gene: TRBD1; j_gene: TRBJ2-5; abundance: -; CDR3aa: CASSYATGVKETQYF; CDR3nt: TGTGCCAGCAGTTACGCGACAGGGGTTAAGGAGACCCAGTACTTC
v_gene: TRBV18; d_gene: TRBD1; j_gene: TRBJ1-3; abundance: -; CDR3aa: CASSPIQGDYSGNTIYF; CDR3nt: TGTGCCAGCTCACCGATACAGGGGGACTACTCTGGAAACACCATATATTTT
v_gene: TRBV27; d_gene: TRBD2; j_gene: TRBJ2-1; abundance: -; CDR3aa: CASRGRGIYNEQFF; CDR3nt: TGTGCCAGCAGAGGGCGGGGGATCTACAATGAGCAGTTCTTC
v_gene: TRBV30; d_gene: TRBD1; j_gene: TRBJ1-2; abundance: -; CDR3aa: CAWSTLAGGSYGYTF; CDR3nt: TGTGCCTGGTCAACCTTGGCAGGGGGCAGCTATGGCTACACCTTC
v_gene: TRBV3-1/TRBV3-2; d_gene: TRBD1; j_gene: TRBJ1-4; abundance: -; CDR3aa: CASSQRGPTNEKLFF; CDR3nt: TGTGCCAGCAGCCAGAGGGGGCCGACTAATGAAAAACTGTTTTTT
v_gene: TRBV7-2; d_gene: TRBD1; j_gene: TRBJ1-1; abundance: -; CDR3aa: CASSQDRLNTEAFF; CDR3nt: TGTGCCAGCAGCCAGGACAGGTTGAACACTGAAGCTTTCTTT
v_gene: TRBV7-9; d_gene: -; j_gene: TRBJ1-1; abundance: -; CDR3aa: CASSLEWTENTEAFF; CDR3nt: TGTGCCAGCAGCTTAGAATGGACAGAGAACACTGAAGCTTTCTTT
v_gene: TRBV3-1/TRBV3-2; d_gene: -; j_gene: TRBJ2-6; abundance: once; CDR3aa: CASSQGAPGANVLTF; CDR3nt: TGTGCCAGCAGCCAGGGGGCGCCCGGGGCCAACGTCCTGACTTTC
v_gene: TRBV29-1; d_gene: TRBD2; j_gene: TRBJ2-3; abundance: -; CDR3aa: CSASGLAGIASTDTQYF; CDR3nt: TGCAGCGCATCAGGACTAGCGGGGATTGCTAGCACAGATACGCAGTATTTT
v_gene: TRBV11-3; d_gene: TRBD2; j_gene: TRBJ2-3; abundance: few; CDR3aa: CASSSGIAGGRADTQYF; CDR3nt: TGTGCCAGCAGCTCCGGGATAGCGGGGGGCCGGGCGGATACGCAGTATTTT
v_gene: TRBV5-6; d_gene: -; j_gene: TRBJ1-3; abundance: -; CDR3aa: CASSLDGRFSGNTIYF; CDR3nt: TGTGCCAGCAGCTTGGACGGCAGGTTCTCTGGAAACACCATATATTTT
v_gene: TRBV2; d_gene: TRBD1; j_gene: TRBJ2-7; abundance: -; CDR3aa: CASSGQGPYEQYF; CDR3nt: TGTGCCAGCAGTGGACAGGGGCCATACGAGCAGTACTTC
v_gene: TRBV28; d_gene: TRBD1; j_gene: TRBJ1-5; abundance: -; CDR3aa: CASNDPGGPSNQPQHF; CDR3nt: TGTGCCAGCAACGACCCAGGGGGCCCTAGCAATCAGCCCCAGCATTTT
v_gene: TRBV6-2/TRBV6-3; d_gene: -; j_gene: TRBJ2-6; abundance: -; CDR3aa: CASSYGQGRPSGANVLTF; CDR3nt: TGTGCCAGCAGTTACGGGCAGGGTAGGCCCTCTGGGGCCAACGTCCTGACTTTC
v_gene: TRBV19; d_gene: TRBD1; j_gene: TRBJ2-5; abundance: -; CDR3aa: CASTGQGKETQYF; CDR3nt: TGTGCCAGTACTGGACAGGGAAAAGAGACCCAGTACTTC
v_gene: TRBV9; d_gene: -; j_gene: TRBJ2-5; abundance: -; CDR3aa: CASSPNWRDSKYF; CDR3nt: TGTGCCAGCAGCCCCAATTGGCGGGACTCCAAGTACTTC
v_gene: TRBV3-1/TRBV3-2; d_gene: -; j_gene: TRBJ1-3; abundance: few; CDR3aa: CASSQAINTIYF; CDR3nt: TGTGCCAGCAGCCAAGCAATCAACACCATATATTTT
v_gene: TRBV21-1; d_gene: -; j_gene: TRBJ1-1; abundance: -; CDR3aa: CASSKRTENTEAFF; CDR3nt: TGTGCCAGCAGCAAACGGACAGAGAACACTGAAGCTTTCTTT
v_gene: TRBV19; d_gene: TRBD1; j_gene: TRBJ1-1; abundance: -; CDR3aa: CASSRAGGTGTEAFF; CDR3nt: TGTGCCAGTAGTAGGGCAGGGGGCACTGGCACTGAAGCTTTCTTT
v_gene: TRBV20-1; d_gene: TRBD1; j_gene: TRBJ2-6; abundance: once; CDR3aa: CSASAGTGGSGANVLTF; CDR3nt: TGCAGTGCTAGTGCCGGGACAGGGGGCTCCGGGGCCAACGTCCTGACTTTC
v_gene: TRBV20-1; d_gene: -; j_gene: TRBJ1-4; abundance: -; CDR3aa: CSARGEEKLFF; CDR3nt: TGCAGTGCTAGAGGCGAGGAAAAACTGTTTTTT
v_gene: TRBV19; d_gene: -; j_gene: TRBJ1-3; abundance: -; CDR3aa: CASSPMPGATSSGNTIYF; CDR3nt: TGTGCCAGTAGTCCCATGCCAGGGGCCACCAGCTCTGGAAACACCATATATTTT
v_gene: TRBV7-2; d_gene: TRBD1; j_gene: TRBJ2-7; abundance: -; CDR3aa: CASSFPLGQGAYEQYF; CDR3nt: TGTGCCAGCAGCTTCCCCCTAGGACAGGGTGCCTACGAGCAGTACTTC